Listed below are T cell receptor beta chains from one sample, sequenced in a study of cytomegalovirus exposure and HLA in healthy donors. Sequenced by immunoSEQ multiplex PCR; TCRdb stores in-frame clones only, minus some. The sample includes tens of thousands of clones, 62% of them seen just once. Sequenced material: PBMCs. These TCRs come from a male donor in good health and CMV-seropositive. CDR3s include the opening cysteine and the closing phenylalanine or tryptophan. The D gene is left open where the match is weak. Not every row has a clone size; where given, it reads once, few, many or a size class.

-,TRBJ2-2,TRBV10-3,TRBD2,CAISDPSGRLVGELFF,TGTGCCATCAGTGATCCTAGCGGGAGACTGGTCGGGGAGCTGTTTTTT
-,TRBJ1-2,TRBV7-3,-,CASSGPGGSGYTF,TGTGCCAGCAGCGGGCCGGGGGGCTCTGGCTACACCTTC
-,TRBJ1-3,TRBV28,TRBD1,CASSPMGTGAGNTIYF,TGTGCCAGCAGTCCTATGGGGACAGGGGCTGGAAACACCATATATTTT
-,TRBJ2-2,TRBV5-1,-,CASSLPDSGFKGELFF,TGCGCCAGCAGCCTCCCGGACAGTGGGTTCAAAGGGGAGCTGTTTTTT
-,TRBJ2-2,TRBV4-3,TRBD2,CASSTRLAGAGGELFF,TGCGCCAGCAGCACCCGACTAGCGGGAGCGGGCGGGGAGCTGTTTTTT
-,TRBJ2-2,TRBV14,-,CASSQVGRTNTGELFF,TGTGCCAGCAGCCAAGTGGGGAGGACGAACACCGGGGAGCTGTTTTTT
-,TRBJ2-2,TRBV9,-,CASSPAAGDTGELFF,TGTGCCAGCAGCCCTGCGGCAGGGGACACCGGGGAGCTGTTTTTT
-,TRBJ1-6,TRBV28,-,CASSTPPGQGSSPLHF,TGTGCCAGCAGTACCCCACCTGGGCAGGGTTCGTCACCCCTCCACTTT
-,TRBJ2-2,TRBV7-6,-,CASSLERLGNTGELFF,TGTGCCAGCAGCTTAGAGCGACTAGGGAACACCGGGGAGCTGTTTTTT
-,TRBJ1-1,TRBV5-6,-,CASSSIGGSQNTEAFF,TGTGCCAGCAGCTCGATTGGGGGGAGTCAGAACACTGAAGCTTTCTTT
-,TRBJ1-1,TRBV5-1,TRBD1,CASSTQPGTVNTEAFF,TGCGCCAGCAGCACCCAGCCCGGGACAGTGAACACTGAAGCTTTCTTT
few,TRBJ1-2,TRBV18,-,CASSADSRGGYTF,TGTGCCAGCTCAGCAGACAGTCGTGGTGGCTACACCTTC
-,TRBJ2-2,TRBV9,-,CASSVEKAPGTGELFF,TGTGCCAGCAGCGTCGAGAAGGCTCCAGGGACCGGGGAGCTGTTTTTT